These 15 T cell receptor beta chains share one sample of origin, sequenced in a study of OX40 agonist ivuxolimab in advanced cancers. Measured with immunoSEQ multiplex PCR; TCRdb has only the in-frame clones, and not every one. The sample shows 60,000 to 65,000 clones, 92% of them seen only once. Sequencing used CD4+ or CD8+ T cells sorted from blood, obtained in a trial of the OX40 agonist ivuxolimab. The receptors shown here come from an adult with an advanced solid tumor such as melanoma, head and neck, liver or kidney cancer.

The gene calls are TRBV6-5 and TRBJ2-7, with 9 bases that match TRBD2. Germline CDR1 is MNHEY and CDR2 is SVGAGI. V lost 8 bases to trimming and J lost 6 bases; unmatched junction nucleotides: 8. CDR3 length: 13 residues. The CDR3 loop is CASWEVAGAEQYF. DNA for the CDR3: TGTGCCAGCTGGGAGGTAGCGGGAGCCGAGCAGTACTTC.

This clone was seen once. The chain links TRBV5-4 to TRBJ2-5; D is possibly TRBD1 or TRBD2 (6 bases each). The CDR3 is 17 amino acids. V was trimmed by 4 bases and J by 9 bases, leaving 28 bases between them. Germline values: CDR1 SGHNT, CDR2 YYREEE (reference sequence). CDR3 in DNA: TGTGCCAGCAGCCGTGGGGTTCTAGCGCCCCAGGAGGGGGCCCAGTACTTC. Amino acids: CASSRGVLAPQEGAQYF.

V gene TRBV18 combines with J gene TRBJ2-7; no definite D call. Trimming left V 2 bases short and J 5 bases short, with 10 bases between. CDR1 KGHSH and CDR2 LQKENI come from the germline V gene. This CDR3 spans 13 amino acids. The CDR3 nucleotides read TGTGCCAGCTCACCATCGTTGACTCACGAGCAGTACTTC. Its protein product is CASSPSLTHEQYF.

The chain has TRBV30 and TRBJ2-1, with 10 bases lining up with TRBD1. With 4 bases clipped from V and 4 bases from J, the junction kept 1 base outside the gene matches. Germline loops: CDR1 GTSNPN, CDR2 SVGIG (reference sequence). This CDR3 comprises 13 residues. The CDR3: CAWTGQGYNEQFF. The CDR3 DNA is TGTGCCTGGACGGGACAGGGGTACAATGAGCAGTTCTTC.

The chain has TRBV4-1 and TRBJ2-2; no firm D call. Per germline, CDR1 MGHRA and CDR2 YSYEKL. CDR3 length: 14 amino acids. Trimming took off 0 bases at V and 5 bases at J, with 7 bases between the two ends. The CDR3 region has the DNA TGCGCCAGCAGCCAAGATCGGCCAACCGGGGAGCTGTTTTTT. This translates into CASSQDRPTGELFF.

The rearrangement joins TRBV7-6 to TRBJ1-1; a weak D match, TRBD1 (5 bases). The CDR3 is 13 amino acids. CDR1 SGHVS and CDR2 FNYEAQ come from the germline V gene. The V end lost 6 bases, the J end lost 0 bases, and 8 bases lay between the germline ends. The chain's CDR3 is CASSPQVNTEAFF. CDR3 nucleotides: TGTGCCAGCAGTCCACAGGTGAACACTGAAGCTTTCTTT.

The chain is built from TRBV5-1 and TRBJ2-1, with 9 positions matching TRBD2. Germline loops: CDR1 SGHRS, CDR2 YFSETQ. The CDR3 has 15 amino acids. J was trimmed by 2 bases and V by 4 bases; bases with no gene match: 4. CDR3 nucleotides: TGCGCCAGCAGCGTCAGCGGGGGGCCCTACAATGAGCAGTTCTTC. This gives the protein CASSVSGGPYNEQFF.

The DNA for the CDR3 is TGCGCCAGCAGCTCCGGAACCATCTATCAAGAGACCCAGTACTTC. Its translation: CASSSGTIYQETQYF. The gene calls are TRBV5-1 and TRBJ2-5; D is unresolved. V lost 3 bases and J lost 2, with 14 bases in between. Germline CDR1 SGHRS, CDR2 YFSETQ. The CDR3 runs to 15 residues.

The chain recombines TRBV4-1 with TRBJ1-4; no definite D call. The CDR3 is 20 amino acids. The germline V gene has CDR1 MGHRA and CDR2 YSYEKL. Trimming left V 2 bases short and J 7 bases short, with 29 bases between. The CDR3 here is CASSQPPRGGILDGGEKLFF. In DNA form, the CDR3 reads TGCGCCAGCAGCCAACCTCCCCGGGGAGGGATCCTCGATGGAGGTGAAAAACTGTTTTTT.

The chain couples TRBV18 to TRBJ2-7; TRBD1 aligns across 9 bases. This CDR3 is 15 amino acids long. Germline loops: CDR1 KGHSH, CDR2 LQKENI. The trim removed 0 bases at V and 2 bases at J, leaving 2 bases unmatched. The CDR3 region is CASSPPGQGPYEQYF. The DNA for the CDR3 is TGTGCCAGCTCACCACCGGGACAGGGCCCCTACGAGCAGTACTTC. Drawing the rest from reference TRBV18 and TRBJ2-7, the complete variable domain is NAGVMQNPRHLVRRRGQEARLRCSPMKGHSHVYWYRQLPEEGLKFMVYLQKENIIDESGMPKERFSAEFPKEGPSILRIQQVVRGDSAAYFCASSPPGQGPYEQYFGPGTRLTVT.

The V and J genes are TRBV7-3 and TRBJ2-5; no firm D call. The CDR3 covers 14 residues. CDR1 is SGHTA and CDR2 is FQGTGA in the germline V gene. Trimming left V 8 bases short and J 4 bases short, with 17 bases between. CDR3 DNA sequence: TGTGCCAGCGCCCTGACCGGGTCTGCAGAGACCCAGTACTTC. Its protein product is CASALTGSAETQYF.

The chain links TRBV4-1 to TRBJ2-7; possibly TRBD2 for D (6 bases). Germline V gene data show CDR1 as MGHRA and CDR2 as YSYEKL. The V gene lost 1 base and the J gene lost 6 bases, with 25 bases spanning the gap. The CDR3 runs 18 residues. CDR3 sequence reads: CASSQVGRRAGRDGEQYF. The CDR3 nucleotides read TGCGCCAGCAGCCAAGTAGGTCGCCGGGCAGGGCGGGACGGCGAGCAGTACTTC.

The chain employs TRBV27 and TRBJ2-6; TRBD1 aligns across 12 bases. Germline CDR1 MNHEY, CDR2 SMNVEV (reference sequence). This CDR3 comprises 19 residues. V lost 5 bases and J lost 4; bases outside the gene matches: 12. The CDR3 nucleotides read TGTGCCAGCAGTATCATCTCCGGGACAGGGGGCGCCGGGGCCAACGTCCTGACTTTC. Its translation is CASSIISGTGGAGANVLTF.

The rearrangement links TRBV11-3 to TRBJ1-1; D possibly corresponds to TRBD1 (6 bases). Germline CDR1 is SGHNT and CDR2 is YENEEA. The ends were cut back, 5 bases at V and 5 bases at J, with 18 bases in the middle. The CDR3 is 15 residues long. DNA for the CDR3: TGTGCCAGCAGCCAGAGGTTAGGGGGGCGGACTGAAGCTTTCTTT. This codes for CASSQRLGGRTEAFF. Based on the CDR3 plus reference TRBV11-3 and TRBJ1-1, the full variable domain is EAGVVQSPRYKIIEKKQPVAFWCNPISGHNTLYWYLQNLGQGPELLIRYENEEAVDDSQLPKDRFSAERLKGVDSTLKIQPAELGDSAVYLCASSQRLGGRTEAFFGQGTRLTVV.

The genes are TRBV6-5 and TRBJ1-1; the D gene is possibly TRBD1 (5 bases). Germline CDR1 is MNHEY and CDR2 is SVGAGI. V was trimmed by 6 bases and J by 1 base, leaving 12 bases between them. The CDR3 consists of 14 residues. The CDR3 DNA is TGTGCCAGCAGGCCTGAGACAGCGAACACTGAAGCTTTCTTT. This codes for CASRPETANTEAFF.